The 7 T cell receptor beta chains below all came from one sample that was sequenced in a study of vaccination effects on CD4 cells after COVID-19 (dated 2022 in TCRdb). Library creation used the immunoSEQ multiplex PCR assay. TCRdb provides this immuneACCESS table in a form limited to in-frame rearrangements. Some clones are lacking; in checked studies, under half of them reflect an unresolved V gene, and why the rest are absent is not known. The sample table shows about 73,000 clones, and approximately 73% are seen once. Roughly 2.3% of the sample is taken by the ten largest. Their target antigens are unknown. After around ten days of culture, CD4+ T cells were isolated with the EasySep CD4+ T cell isolation kit. Each participant received two doses of an mRNA SARS-CoV-2 vaccine, either BNT162b2 or mRNA-1273. The sample here was CD4+ T cells from PBMCs cultured without peptide, taken after COVID-19 vaccination. The receptors originated from a human donor who received a COVID-19 vaccine.

V gene TRBV6-5 combines with J gene TRBJ1-1; no definite D call. The germline V gene has CDR1 MNHEY and CDR2 SVGAGI. V lost 7 bases, J lost 4 bases, and 10 bases lay in between. CDR3 length: 12 residues. The CDR3 loop is CASKGYGTEAFF. The CDR3 nucleotides read TGTGCCAGCAAAGGGTACGGCACTGAAGCTTTCTTT.

The gene calls are TRBV7-9 and TRBJ1-2, with a possible D match to TRBD1 (6 bases). The germline V gene has CDR1 SEHNR and CDR2 FQNEAQ (reference sequence). The CDR3 loop spans 15 amino acids. Trimming pared 0 bases from V and 7 bases from J, leaving 15 bases between. In DNA, the CDR3 is TGTGCCAGCAGCTTAGCCCATATACAGGGAAGTGGCTACACCTTC. Translated, it gives CASSLAHIQGSGYTF.

The CDR3 protein is CASLNSPGTGQPQHF. The CDR3 coding sequence is TGTGCCAGCCTCAATTCCCCGGGGACGGGTCAGCCCCAGCATTTT. The chain recombines TRBV6-5 with TRBJ1-5, with TRBD1 as a possible D gene (5 bases). Germline-derived CDR1 and CDR2 are MNHEY and SVGAGI. Trimming took 8 bases from V and 6 from J, leaving 20 bases between them. The CDR3 consists of 15 residues.

The rearrangement links TRBV12-3 or TRBV12-4 to TRBJ2-1; no clear D. This CDR3 contains 12 residues. Trimming pared 2 bases from V and 11 bases from J, leaving 10 bases between. Here the CDR3 DNA reads TGTGCCAGCAGTTTAAGGACCGGTCAGCAGTTCTTC. It encodes CASSLRTGQQFF.

CDR3 amino acids: CASSWQTYSNQPQHF. DNA of the CDR3: TGTGCCAGCAGTTGGCAGACCTATAGCAATCAGCCCCAGCATTTT. The chain couples TRBV6-5 to TRBJ1-5, with D uncertain. The V end lost 4 bases, the J end lost 0 bases, and 10 bases lay between the germline ends. CDR1 MNHEY and CDR2 SVGAGI come from the germline V gene. The CDR3 sequence is 15 residues long.

This chain connects TRBV4-1 to TRBJ1-2; the D gene is possibly TRBD1 (6 bases). The germline V and J ends were trimmed by 0 bases and 8 bases, with 16 bases remaining between them. This CDR3 has 15 residues. In germline, CDR1 is MGHRA, CDR2 YSYEKL. The CDR3 nucleotides read TGCGCCAGCAGCCAAGAAACTGGAGGGGGAAGGGGCTACACCTTC. This sequence encodes CASSQETGGGRGYTF.

This sequence joins TRBV7-2 and TRBJ1-2, with 7 bases matching TRBD1. The J segment lost 8 bases and the V segment lost 4 bases, leaving 13 bases of the junction unmatched. The CDR3 spans 15 residues. Germline V gene data show CDR1 as SGHTA and CDR2 as FQGNSA. CDR3 coding DNA: TGTGCCAGCAGCTGGAAGGGGGCGGATAACACGGGCTACACCTTC. Translated, it gives CASSWKGADNTGYTF.